One and the same sample provided the 30 T cell receptor beta chains below, sequenced in a study of T-cell reconstitution after alpha-beta-depleted transplantation in children. Construction of the TCRbeta library involved unique molecular identifiers. One entry per CDR3 protein results from TCRdb running MiXCR on the PCR reads. The table has roughly 500,000 distinct CDR3 sequences, under 15% seen once; the top ten hold approximately 5.4%. Source: PBMCs from the stem cell graft donor, taken from the stem cell graft. These receptors were obtained from a human donor who donated a stem cell graft to a child with combined immunodeficiency.

This chain connects TRBV5-1 to TRBJ1-5; unclear D gene. Germline assignment: CDR1 SGHRS and CDR2 YFSETQ. Trimming left V 0 bases short and J 2 bases short, with 6 bases between. The CDR3 runs 14 residues. The CDR3 sequence is CASSLGERNQPQHF. CDR3 nucleotide sequence: TGCGCCAGCAGCTTGGGGGAACGCAATCAGCCCCAGCATTTT.

The table lists this clonotype with many counts. The chain's CDR3 is CASSYSGPNEKLFF. In DNA form, the CDR3 reads TGTGCCAGCAGTTACAGCGGGCCCAATGAAAAACTGTTTTTT. V gene TRBV6-5 combines with J gene TRBJ1-4; D is uncertain. Trimming took off 2 bases at V and 5 bases at J, with 9 bases between the two ends. Germline loops: CDR1 MNHEY, CDR2 SVGAGI. The CDR3 loop spans 14 amino acids.

The chain uses TRBV7-3 and TRBJ2-5, with D possibly matching TRBD1 (6 bases). Germline loops: CDR1 SGHTA, CDR2 FQGTGA. V was trimmed by 6 bases and J by 7 bases, leaving 18 bases between them. The length of the CDR3 is 14 residues. CDR3 DNA: TGTGCCAGCAGTCGAACTGCAGGGGAAGGGACCCAGTACTTC. Amino acids: CASSRTAGEGTQYF.

The chain employs TRBV12-3 or TRBV12-4 and TRBJ2-2; 16 positions agree with TRBD2. The V segment lost 2 bases and the J segment 8 bases; nucleotides outside the gene matches: 20. CDR3 length equals 22 residues. The DNA for the CDR3 is TGTGCCAGCAGTTTACGTAAAAGGGGACTAGCGGGAGGGCCGTTTTATAGGGGGGAGCTGTTTTTT. Encoded protein: CASSLRKRGLAGGPFYRGELFF.

This clonotype was detected a few times. The rearrangement joins TRBV12-3 or TRBV12-4 to TRBJ2-3, with TRBD1 identical over 9 bases. The CDR3 has 15 residues. V gave up 4 bases and J gave up 4 bases; unmatched junction bases: 6. CDR3 loop: CASSWGQGSADTQYF. The CDR3 nucleotides read TGTGCCAGCAGTTGGGGACAGGGCTCGGCAGATACGCAGTATTTT.

The genes are TRBV29-1 and TRBJ2-5, with D perhaps given as TRBD1 or TRBD2 (6 bases each). V gave up 4 bases and J gave up 5 bases, with 11 bases separating them. This CDR3 spans 12 amino acids. Germline V lookup: CDR1 SQVTM, CDR2 ANQGSEA. CDR3: CSVGGAVETQYF. DNA of the CDR3: TGCAGCGTTGGGGGGGCCGTGGAGACCCAGTACTTC.

The table lists this clonotype with many counts. This chain links TRBV5-1 with TRBJ2-7; 8 bases fit TRBD2. This CDR3 spans 15 amino acids. Trimming removed 2 bases from V and 0 bases from J; junction bases left unmatched: 4. Germline V gives CDR1 SGHRS, CDR2 YFSETQ. CDR3 protein: CASSFTGTSSYEQYF. CDR3 nucleotides: TGCGCCAGCAGCTTCACCGGGACTAGCTCCTACGAGCAGTACTTC.

This clonotype was detected many times. This chain uses TRBV9 with TRBJ2-1; TRBD2 matches at 9 bases. Trimming removed 4 bases from V and 2 bases from J; junction bases left unmatched: 7. Germline-derived CDR1 and CDR2 are SGDLS and YYNGEE. The CDR3 totals 16 residues. The CDR3 DNA is TGTGCCAGCAGCCCCCGGATAGCGGGAGCCTACAATGAGCAGTTCTTC. Residues: CASSPRIAGAYNEQFF.

A few counts support this clonotype. The gene calls are TRBV3-1 and TRBJ2-7; tentatively, D is TRBD1 (6 bases). The V gene's germline CDR1 is LGHDT and CDR2 YNNKEL (reference sequence). The ends were cut back, 1 base at V and 9 bases at J, with 10 bases in the middle. CDR3 length equals 12 residues. The CDR3: CASSQGNRAQYF. For the CDR3, the DNA is TGTGCCAGCAGCCAAGGGAACAGGGCGCAGTACTTC.

This clonotype was counted only a few times. The V call is TRBV10-3, the J call TRBJ2-7, with D possibly TRBD1 on 6 matching bases. The CDR3 sequence is 13 residues long. V gave up 5 bases and J gave up 3 bases, with 11 bases separating them. Germline V gene data show CDR1 as ENHRY and CDR2 as SYGVKD. The CDR3 DNA reads TGTGCCATCAGTCGGGACAACTTCTACGAGCAGTACTTC. Its protein product is CAISRDNFYEQYF.

This clonotype turned up a few times. The rearrangement joins TRBV9 to TRBJ2-5; D possibly matches TRBD1 or TRBD2 (5 bases each). CDR1 is SGDLS and CDR2 is YYNGEE in the germline V gene. This CDR3 comprises 14 residues. V was clipped by 5 bases and J by 5 bases, with 16 bases between them. The CDR3: CASRGEKSPETQYF. DNA of the CDR3: TGTGCCAGCAGGGGGGAAAAGAGTCCTGAGACCCAGTACTTC.

In its sample, this clonotype was seen a few times. This chain uses TRBV7-8 with TRBJ2-7; D remains unclear. V was cut by 6 bases and J by 4 bases, with 13 bases left in between. Germline V lookup: CDR1 SGHVS, CDR2 FQNEAQ. CDR3 length: 13 residues. CDR3 DNA sequence: TGTGCCAGCAGTAGCCAGACGGTTTACGAGCAGTACTTC. Translated: CASSSQTVYEQYF.

This chain connects TRBV7-2 to TRBJ2-3; TRBD2 aligns across 11 bases. Germline CDR1 reads SGHTA; CDR2 reads FQGNSA. The CDR3 has 16 residues. V lost 5 bases, J lost 5 bases, and 9 bases stayed unmatched. The DNA of the CDR3 is TGTGCCAGCAGCACAACTAGCGGGAGATTGGGAGATACGCAGTATTTT. It encodes CASSTTSGRLGDTQYF.

At least ten counts were recorded for this clonotype. This chain connects TRBV6-5 to TRBJ2-2, with 11 bases fitting TRBD2. The CDR3 runs to 17 residues. Germline CDR1 reads MNHEY; CDR2 reads SVGAGI. V lost 2 bases, J lost 3 bases, and 5 bases stayed unmatched. In DNA form, the CDR3 reads TGTGCCAGCAGTTACCGGACTAGCGGGCCGGACACCGGGGAGCTGTTTTTT. It yields the protein CASSYRTSGPDTGELFF.

There are a few counts of this clonotype. The chain employs TRBV20-1 and TRBJ2-7, with D hard to call. The V end lost 6 bases, the J end lost 5 bases, and 11 bases lay between the germline ends. This CDR3 is built from 11 residues. Germline CDR1 and CDR2: DFQATT and SNEGSKA (reference sequence). CDR3 DNA: TGCAGTGCCTCGACTCCGAACGAGCAGTACTTC. This sequence encodes CSASTPNEQYF.

In its sample, this clonotype was seen a few times. The V call is TRBV29-1, the J call TRBJ1-1, with a tentative D call TRBD1 (5 bases). CDR1 SQVTM and CDR2 ANQGSEA come from the germline V gene. This CDR3 is 14 amino acids long. V was clipped by 1 base and J by 5 bases, with 14 bases between them. In DNA form, the CDR3 reads TGCAGCGTTGAAGTAGGGACCCTTTGGACTGAAGCTTTCTTT. Translating it yields CSVEVGTLWTEAFF.

The genes are TRBV15 and TRBJ1-3; no firm D call. V shed 2 bases and J shed 3 bases, with 8 bases lying between them. The CDR3 totals 14 residues. Germline V gives CDR1 LNHNV, CDR2 YYDKDF (reference sequence). CDR3 residues: CATSRRGFGNTIYF. As DNA, the CDR3 is TGTGCCACCAGCAGACGAGGTTTTGGAAACACCATATATTTT.

The V and J genes are TRBV20-1 and TRBJ2-1, with D perhaps TRBD2 (6 bases). Germline loops: CDR1 DFQATT, CDR2 SNEGSKA (reference sequence). The CDR3 contains 17 residues. V lost 3 bases to trimming and J lost 1 base, with 19 bases between them. CDR3 in DNA: TGCAGTGCTAGCGATAGCGGTCCGGCGGGTTCCTACAATGAGCAGTTCTTC. Protein sequence: CSASDSGPAGSYNEQFF.

This clonotype was recorded many times. The rearrangement uses TRBV6-5 and TRBJ2-2; D is undetermined. CDR1 is MNHEY and CDR2 is SVGAGI in the germline V gene. CDR3 size: 13 residues. The CDR3 spells CAAGEANTGELFF. CDR3 coding DNA: TGTGCTGCCGGAGAGGCGAACACCGGGGAGCTGTTTTTT.

This clonotype was seen ten or more times. This chain connects TRBV10-3 to TRBJ1-4; a weak D match, TRBD1 (5 bases). The CDR3 loop spans 15 amino acids. From germline, CDR1 is ENHRY and CDR2 SYGVKD. The V gene lost 5 bases and the J gene lost 2 bases, with 12 bases spanning the gap. The CDR3, as DNA: TGTGCCATCAGTCCATCCGGGACCACTAATGAAAAACTGTTTTTT. It codes for CAISPSGTTNEKLFF.

V gene TRBV24-1 combines with J gene TRBJ1-1; D is uncertain. V was pared by 2 bases and J by 3 bases, with 15 bases between. Germline values: CDR1 KGHDR, CDR2 SFDVKD. The CDR3 loop spans 16 amino acids. CDR3 nucleotide sequence: TGTGCCACCAGTGATTCCACCTTGAGGGCCGACACTGAAGCTTTCTTT. Translation gives CATSDSTLRADTEAFF.

This clonotype has at least ten counts. The chain couples TRBV29-1 to TRBJ1-1, with D perhaps matching TRBD1 (5 bases). The germline V gene has CDR1 SQVTM and CDR2 ANQGSEA. This CDR3 comprises 13 residues. Trimming stripped 1 base from V and 7 bases from J, with 13 bases between. The CDR3 DNA is TGCAGCGTTGAAGTTTCGGGGCAGCGTGAAGCTTTCTTT. Translated, it gives CSVEVSGQREAFF.

This clonotype was seen more than once but under ten times. This chain uses TRBV15 with TRBJ2-3; 10 bases align to TRBD1. The CDR3 covers 15 residues. Germline loops: CDR1 LNHNV, CDR2 YYDKDF (reference sequence). J lost 1 base, V lost 3 bases, and 1 base had no gene match. This CDR3 reads CATSRDRGGTDTQYF. The CDR3 bases are TGTGCCACCAGCAGGGACAGGGGGGGCACAGATACGCAGTATTTT.

This clonotype was counted a few times. The gene calls are TRBV6-2 or TRBV6-3 and TRBJ2-7; 14 bases are a match to TRBD2. Trimming removed 10 bases from V and 4 bases from J; junction bases left unmatched: 6. The CDR3 has 14 amino acids. Germline V gene sequence: CDR1 MNHEY, CDR2 SVGEGT. In nucleotides, the CDR3 is TGTGCCACCGGACTAGCGGGAGGCCCTTACGAGCAGTACTTC. This codes for CATGLAGGPYEQYF.

This clonotype came up a few times. The chain has TRBV7-8 and TRBJ1-2; TRBD1 agrees at 11 bases. The trim removed 5 bases at V and 8 bases at J, leaving 7 bases unmatched. The CDR3 extends over 14 amino acids. Germline loops: CDR1 SGHVS, CDR2 FQNEAQ. The CDR3 protein is CASSLGQGAIGYTF. The CDR3 nucleotides read TGTGCCAGCAGCCTTGGACAGGGGGCTATAGGCTACACCTTC.

This clonotype was seen a few times. This chain joins TRBV7-9 and TRBJ2-7; perhaps D is TRBD1 or TRBD2 (5 bases each). Germline CDR1 is SEHNR and CDR2 is FQNEAQ (reference sequence). CDR3 length: 14 amino acids. Between the trimmed V and J ends, which lost 10 bases and 2 bases, there was a span of 18 bases. For the CDR3, the DNA is TGTGCCATCGGGGTGCAGGGCAAAGCCTACGAGCAGTACTTC. It yields the protein CAIGVQGKAYEQYF.

This clonotype was seen a handful of times. This chain links TRBV7-8 with TRBJ2-3, with 14 nucleotides matching TRBD2. CDR3 size: 17 residues. The V and J ends lost 4 bases and 2 bases, in that order; junction bases with no gene match: 5. From germline, CDR1 is SGHVS and CDR2 FQNEAQ. CDR3 sequence reads: CASSYGTSGGLTDTQYF. As DNA, the CDR3 is TGTGCCAGCAGCTATGGGACTAGCGGGGGCCTCACAGATACGCAGTATTTT.

The rearrangement joins TRBV5-1 to TRBJ2-1, with 8 bases fitting TRBD2. The J segment lost 4 bases and the V segment lost 0 bases, leaving 6 bases of the junction unmatched. CDR3 length: 16 residues. The germline gives CDR1 SGHRS, CDR2 YFSETQ. CDR3 protein: CASSLEGGGLYNEQFF. The CDR3 nucleotides read TGCGCCAGCAGCTTGGAAGGCGGGGGGCTATACAATGAGCAGTTCTTC. Full variable domain (outside the CDR3, taken from reference TRBV5-1 and TRBJ2-1): KAGVTQTPRYLIKTRGQQVTLSCSPISGHRSVSWYQQTPGQGLQFLFEYFSETQRNKGNFPGRFSGRQFSNSRSEMNVSTLELGDSALYLCASSLEGGGLYNEQFFGPGTRLTVL.

The chain couples TRBV7-9 to TRBJ2-1; TRBD2 matches 8 bases. Germline-derived CDR1 and CDR2 are SEHNR and FQNEAQ (reference sequence). V dropped 5 bases and J dropped 6; count of bases not matched to a gene: 12. CDR3 size: 16 residues. As DNA, the CDR3 is TGTGCCAGCAGCCCTAGTACAGGACTAGCCCCCAATGAGCAGTTCTTC. This sequence encodes CASSPSTGLAPNEQFF. Based on the CDR3 plus reference TRBV7-9 and TRBJ2-1, the full variable domain is DTGVSQNPRHKITKRGQNVTFRCDPISEHNRLYWYRQTLGQGPEFLTYFQNEAQLEKSRLLSDRFSAERPKGSFSTLEIQRTEQGDSAMYLCASSPSTGLAPNEQFFGPGTRLTVL.

The chain employs TRBV6-2 or TRBV6-3 and TRBJ2-4, with D unresolved. The V gene lost 6 bases and the J gene lost 8 bases, with 11 bases spanning the gap. This CDR3 has 12 amino acids. Germline loops: CDR1 MNHEY, CDR2 SVGEGT. The CDR3 loop reads CASSQSHYIQYF. The DNA for the CDR3 is TGTGCCAGCAGCCAGAGCCATTACATTCAGTACTTC.